The source of this T cell receptor (beta chain) is a study of regulatory T cells in long-lasting Graves disease. Notes on the study in general: Only a small sample size was used, which may have cut accuracy.

The TCR beta library used iRepertoire HTBI primers with Arm-PCR amplification of CDR3. In TCRdb, the multiplex PCR reads were re-called with MiXCR into one record per CDR3 protein. In the table there are some 400,000 distinct CDR3 sequences, 15% of which are singletons. Time point meaning: newly diagnosed GD, antithyroid drugs for less than 3 months. The TCR library was made from RNA that had been extracted from PBMCs in TRIzol. Comment on this clonotype: Its cognate antigen is unknown.

The same data also went into a second study, on T cells in Graves' hyperthyroidism and ophthalmopathy.

The source of this sequence is a young woman with Graves disease. The sample here was peripheral blood mononuclear cells (PBMCs), taken at new diagnosis, from a patient treated with antithyroid drugs.

In DNA form, the CDR3 reads TGTGCCAGCAGCTGGCCCGAGGCCGACTATGGCTACACCTTC. Its protein product is CASSWPEADYGYTF. The chain has TRBV5-4 and TRBJ1-2; D gene unclear. The CDR3 consists of 14 residues. Germline CDR1 and CDR2: SGHNT and YYREEE (reference sequence). V lost 3 bases, J lost 3 bases, and 12 bases lay in between.